This TCR beta chain was found in a study of T cell clones after liver transplantation (dated by TCRdb to between 2018 and 2020). About the investigation overall: The samples were obtained from ITN030ST, a randomized trial that attempted immunosuppression withdrawal within 2 years after liver transplantation. Three of the eight recipients were HCV-positive; the others were transplanted for non-autoimmune, non-viral indications. Blood samples were taken pre-transplant, pre-randomization before withdrawal, and post-randomization after full withdrawal or failed withdrawal. As an antigen-independent comparator for donor-reactive sequences, third party-reactive TCRbeta sequences were also identified from pre-transplant MLRs. Donor-reactive T cell clones were identified by TCRbeta sequencing following a pre-transplant mixed lymphocyte reaction and were subsequently tracked in post-transplant blood. The study cohort included 8 liver transplant recipients, of whom 3 were classified as tolerant and 5 as non-tolerant. Until randomization at 12-24 months post-transplant, subjects were given standard immunosuppression, with no induction therapy. Tolerance was defined as complete immunosuppression withdrawal for at least one year with no rise in liver enzymes beyond twice the upper limit of normal. What the authors observed across the whole study: Without allograft tissue specimens, donor-reactive T cells may have migrated into the graft rather than being deleted. In a couple of subjects, low numbers of available donor cells limited the measurable donor-reactive repertoire. Circulating donor-reactive CD4 TCRbeta sequences fell significantly post-transplant in most of the 8 subjects, irrespective of tolerance or HCV status. The conclusions were considered preliminary, being limited by small, heterogeneous patient numbers and non-standardized post-transplant time points. When repertoire turnover was taken into account, detection of donor-reactive sequences was significantly reduced in 7 of 8 subjects for CD4 and in 8 of 8 subjects for CD8. Donor-reactive sequences decreased more than third party-reactive sequences, which suggests partial antigen-specific deletion that was not related to withdrawal success.

In the paper's terms, the time point label means: pre-transplant. Thawed unstimulated PBMCs were stained for CD3, CD4 and CD8 and FACS-sorted into CD3+CD4+ and CD3+CD8+ populations. All 8 studied subjects were randomized to withdrawal of immunosuppression. The Qiagen DNeasy Blood and Tissue Kit was used to isolate genomic DNA. A word on this clone: Its antigen target is currently unknown. No base quality information exists; no much larger clone differs at one position.

High-throughput TCRbeta CDR3 sequencing of frozen genomic DNA was performed by immunoSEQ, with PCR amplification, mapping, bias correction and internal controls included. The authors' pipeline ran thus. Only productive rearrangements were retained, and each unique TCRbeta sequence was defined by its CDR3 nucleotide sequence together with its V and J gene. Donor-reactive sequences required at least 5-fold expansion in CFSE-low cells versus unstimulated pre-transplant cells and at least 0.01% frequency. Per-subject minimum frequency thresholds, based on the lowest-template unstimulated sample, ensured at least 90% detection power. Jensen-Shannon divergence between the top 1000 TCRbeta sequences post- versus pre-transplant served as the measure of repertoire turnover. Changes in detection of donor-reactive sequences were assessed with two-sided Fisher's exact tests. The immuneACCESS repertoire file appears here via TCRdb, limited to in-frame rearrangements. These files lack a portion of the clones; in checked studies, under half of the deficit traces to unresolved V genes, and the cause of the others is not known. The V and J calls and clone size were taken over from that table, and D and trimming were inferred from the DNA. The sample table lists 45,000 to 55,000 clones, 84% of them with a count of one. The ten top clones hold 7.5% to 10% of the sample.

The CDR3 contains 15 residues, cysteine and phenylalanine counted. Only the CDR3 DNA is retained, 45 bases long and in frame from the first base. For CDR1 and CDR2, the germline V gene lists LGHNA and YSLEER. Unmatched junction bases come to 3, with V trimmed by 0 bases and J by 5 bases. This receptor chain uses TRBV4-3 and TRBJ2-3, and TRBD2 aligns with 9 junction nucleotides. Sequenced material: CD4+ T cells from blood, taken before liver transplant. The clonotype originates from a human donor who received a liver transplant. The CDR3: CASSQEAGGVDTQYF. The DNA sequence is given as TGCGCCAGCAGCCAAGAAGCGGGAGGAGTAGATACGCAGTATTTT.